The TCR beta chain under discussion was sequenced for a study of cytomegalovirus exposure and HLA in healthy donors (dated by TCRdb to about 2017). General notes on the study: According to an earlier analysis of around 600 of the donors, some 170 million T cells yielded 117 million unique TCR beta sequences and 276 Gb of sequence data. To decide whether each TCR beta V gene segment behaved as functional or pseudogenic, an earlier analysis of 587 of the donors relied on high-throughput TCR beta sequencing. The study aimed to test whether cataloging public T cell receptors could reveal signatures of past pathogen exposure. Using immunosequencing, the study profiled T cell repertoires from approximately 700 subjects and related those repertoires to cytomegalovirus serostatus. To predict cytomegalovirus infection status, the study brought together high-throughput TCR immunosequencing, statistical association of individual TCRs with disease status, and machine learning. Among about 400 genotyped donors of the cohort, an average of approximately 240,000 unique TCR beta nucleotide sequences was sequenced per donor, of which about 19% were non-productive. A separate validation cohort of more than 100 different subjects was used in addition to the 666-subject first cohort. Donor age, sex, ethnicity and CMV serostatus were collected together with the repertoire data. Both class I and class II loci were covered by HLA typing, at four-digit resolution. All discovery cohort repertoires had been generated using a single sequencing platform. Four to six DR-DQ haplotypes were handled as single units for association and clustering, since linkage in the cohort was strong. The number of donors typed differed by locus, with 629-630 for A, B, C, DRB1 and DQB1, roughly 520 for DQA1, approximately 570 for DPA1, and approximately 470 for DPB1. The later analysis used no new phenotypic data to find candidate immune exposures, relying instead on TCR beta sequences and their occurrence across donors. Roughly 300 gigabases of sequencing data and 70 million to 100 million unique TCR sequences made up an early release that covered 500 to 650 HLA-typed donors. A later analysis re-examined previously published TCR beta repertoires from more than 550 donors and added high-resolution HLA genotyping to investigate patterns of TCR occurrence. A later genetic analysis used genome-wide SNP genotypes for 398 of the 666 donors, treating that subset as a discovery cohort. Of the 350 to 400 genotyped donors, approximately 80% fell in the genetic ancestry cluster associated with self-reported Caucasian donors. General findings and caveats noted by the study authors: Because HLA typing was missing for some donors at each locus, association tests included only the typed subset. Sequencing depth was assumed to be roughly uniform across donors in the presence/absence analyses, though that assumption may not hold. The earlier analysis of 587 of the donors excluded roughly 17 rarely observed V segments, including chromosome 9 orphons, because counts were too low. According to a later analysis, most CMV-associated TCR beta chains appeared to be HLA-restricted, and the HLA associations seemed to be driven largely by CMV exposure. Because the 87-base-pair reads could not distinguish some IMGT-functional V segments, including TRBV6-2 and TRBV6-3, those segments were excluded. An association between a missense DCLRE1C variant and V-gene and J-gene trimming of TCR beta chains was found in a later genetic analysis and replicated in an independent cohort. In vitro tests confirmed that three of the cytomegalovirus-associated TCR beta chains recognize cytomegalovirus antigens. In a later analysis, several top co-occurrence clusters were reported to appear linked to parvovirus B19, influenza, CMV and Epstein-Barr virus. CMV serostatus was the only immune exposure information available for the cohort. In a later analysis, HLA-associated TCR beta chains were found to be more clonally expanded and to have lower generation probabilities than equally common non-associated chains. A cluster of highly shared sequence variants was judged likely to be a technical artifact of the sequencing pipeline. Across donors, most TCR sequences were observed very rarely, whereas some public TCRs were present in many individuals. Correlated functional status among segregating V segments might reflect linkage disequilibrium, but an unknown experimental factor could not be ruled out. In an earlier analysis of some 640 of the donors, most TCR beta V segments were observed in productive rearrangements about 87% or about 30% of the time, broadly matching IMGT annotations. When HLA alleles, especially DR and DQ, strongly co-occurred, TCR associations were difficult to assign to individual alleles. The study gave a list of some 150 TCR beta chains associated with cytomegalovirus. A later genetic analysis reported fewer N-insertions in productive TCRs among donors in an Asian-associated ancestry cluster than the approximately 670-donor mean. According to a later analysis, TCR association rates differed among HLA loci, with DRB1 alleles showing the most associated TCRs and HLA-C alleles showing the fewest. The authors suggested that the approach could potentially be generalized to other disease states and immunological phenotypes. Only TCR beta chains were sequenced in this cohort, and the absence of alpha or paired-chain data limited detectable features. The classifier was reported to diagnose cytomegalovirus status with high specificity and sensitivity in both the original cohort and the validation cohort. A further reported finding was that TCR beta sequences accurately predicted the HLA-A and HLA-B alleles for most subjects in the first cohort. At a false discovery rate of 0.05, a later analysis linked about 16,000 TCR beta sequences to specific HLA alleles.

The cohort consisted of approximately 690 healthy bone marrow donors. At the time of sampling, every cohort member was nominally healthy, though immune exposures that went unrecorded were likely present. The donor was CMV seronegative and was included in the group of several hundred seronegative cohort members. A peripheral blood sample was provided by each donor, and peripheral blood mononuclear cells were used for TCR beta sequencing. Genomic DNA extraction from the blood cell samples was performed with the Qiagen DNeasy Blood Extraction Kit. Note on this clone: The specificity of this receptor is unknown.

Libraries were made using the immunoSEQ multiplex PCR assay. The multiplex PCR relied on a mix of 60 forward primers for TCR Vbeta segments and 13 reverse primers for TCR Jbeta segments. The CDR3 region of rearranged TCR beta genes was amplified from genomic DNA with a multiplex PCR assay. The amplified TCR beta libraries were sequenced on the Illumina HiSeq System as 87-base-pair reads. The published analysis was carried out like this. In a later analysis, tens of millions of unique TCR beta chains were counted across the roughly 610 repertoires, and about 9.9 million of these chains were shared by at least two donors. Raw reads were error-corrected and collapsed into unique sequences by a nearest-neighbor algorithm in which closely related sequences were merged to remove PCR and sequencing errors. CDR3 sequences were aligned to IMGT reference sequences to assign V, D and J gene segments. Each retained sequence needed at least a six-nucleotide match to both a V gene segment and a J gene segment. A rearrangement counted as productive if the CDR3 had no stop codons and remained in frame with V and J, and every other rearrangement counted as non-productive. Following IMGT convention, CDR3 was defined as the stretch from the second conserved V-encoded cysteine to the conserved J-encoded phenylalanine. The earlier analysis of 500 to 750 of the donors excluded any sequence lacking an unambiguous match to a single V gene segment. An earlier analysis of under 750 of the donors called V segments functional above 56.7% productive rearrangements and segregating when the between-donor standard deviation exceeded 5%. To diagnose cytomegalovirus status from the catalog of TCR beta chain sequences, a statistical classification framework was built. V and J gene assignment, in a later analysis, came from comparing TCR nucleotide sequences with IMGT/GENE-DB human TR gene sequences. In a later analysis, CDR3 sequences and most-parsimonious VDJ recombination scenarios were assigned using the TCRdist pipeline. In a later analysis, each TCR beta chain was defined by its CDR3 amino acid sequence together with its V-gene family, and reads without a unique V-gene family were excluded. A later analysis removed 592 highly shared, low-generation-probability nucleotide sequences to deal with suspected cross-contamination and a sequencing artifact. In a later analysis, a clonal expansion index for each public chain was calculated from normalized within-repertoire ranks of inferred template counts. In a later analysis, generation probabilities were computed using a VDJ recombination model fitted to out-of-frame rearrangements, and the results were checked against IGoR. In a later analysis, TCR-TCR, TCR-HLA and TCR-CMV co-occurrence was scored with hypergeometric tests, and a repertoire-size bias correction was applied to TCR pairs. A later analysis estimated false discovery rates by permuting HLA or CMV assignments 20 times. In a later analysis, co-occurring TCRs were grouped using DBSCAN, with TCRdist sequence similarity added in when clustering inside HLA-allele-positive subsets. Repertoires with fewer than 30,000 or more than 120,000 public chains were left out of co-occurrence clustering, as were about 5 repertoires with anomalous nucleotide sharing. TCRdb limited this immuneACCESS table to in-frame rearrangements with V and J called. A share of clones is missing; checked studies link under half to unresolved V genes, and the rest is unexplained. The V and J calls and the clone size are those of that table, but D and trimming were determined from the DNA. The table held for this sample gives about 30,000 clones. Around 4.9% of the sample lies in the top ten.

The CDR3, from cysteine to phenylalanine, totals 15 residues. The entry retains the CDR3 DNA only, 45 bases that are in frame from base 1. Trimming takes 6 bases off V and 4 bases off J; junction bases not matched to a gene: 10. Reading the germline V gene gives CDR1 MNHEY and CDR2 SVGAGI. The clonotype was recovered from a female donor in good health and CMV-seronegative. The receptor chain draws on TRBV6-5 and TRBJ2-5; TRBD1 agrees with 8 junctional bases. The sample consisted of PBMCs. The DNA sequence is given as TGTGCCAGCAGGTCCAGCAGGGGGCCAGGAGAGACCCAGTACTTC. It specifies CASRSSRGPGETQYF.